This entry lists 26 T cell receptor beta chains sequenced from one sample in a study of cytomegalovirus exposure and HLA in healthy donors. The PCR had 60 Vbeta and 13 Jbeta primers. Here immunoSEQ multiplex PCR was the method, and the copy in TCRdb shows in-frame clones only, minus some. The repertoire holds around 230,000 clones, with around 83% as singletons. Sample: PBMCs. Every receptor here comes from a girl under 10 years old in good health and CMV-seronegative.

The CDR3 DNA reads TGTGCCAGCTCACCAGGGACAGGTCGTAATTCACCCCTCCACTTT. This gives the protein CASSPGTGRNSPLHF. The gene calls are TRBV18 and TRBJ1-6; 8 bases match TRBD1. The CDR3 consists of 15 residues. Per the germline V gene, CDR1 is KGHSH and CDR2 is LQKENI. The ends lost 2 bases at V and 6 bases at J; junction bases unmatched: 3.

V gene TRBV19 combines with J gene TRBJ2-1, with a tentative D call TRBD2 (5 bases). Germline V CDR1 and CDR2: LNHDA, SQIVND (reference sequence). The CDR3 runs 14 residues. Between the trimmed V and J ends, which lost 7 bases and 2 bases, there was a span of 12 bases. Written as DNA, the CDR3 is TGTGCCAGTACTTCTTTGGGAGCCTACAATGAGCAGTTCTTC. Its protein is CASTSLGAYNEQFF.

This clone has more than one count but fewer than ten. The rearrangement joins TRBV5-4 to TRBJ1-4, with D tentatively TRBD1 (6 bases). Deletions cut 0 bases from V and 4 bases from J, with 13 bases between. The CDR3 contains 16 residues. Germline V gene data show CDR1 as SGHNT and CDR2 as YYREEE (reference sequence). The CDR3 sequence is CASSLGMDSHNEKLFF. CDR3 DNA sequence: TGTGCCAGCAGCTTGGGGATGGACAGTCATAATGAAAAACTGTTTTTT.

J is TRBJ2-6 and V is TRBV15; D is uncertain. V lost 0 bases, J lost 2 bases, and 5 bases lay in between. CDR3 size: 15 residues. CDR1 and CDR2 (germline): LNHNV, YYDKDF (reference sequence). The CDR3 loop reads CATSRDIAGANVLTF. The CDR3 DNA reads TGTGCCACCAGCAGAGATATTGCTGGGGCCAACGTCCTGACTTTC.

The rearrangement uses TRBV15 and TRBJ1-4, with 7 bases aligning to TRBD1. CDR3 length: 16 residues. Germline V gene data show CDR1 as LNHNV and CDR2 as YYDKDF (reference sequence). V shed 0 bases and J 0 bases; nucleotides not matched to a gene: 1. The CDR3 sequence: CATSRDQGATNEKLFF. The CDR3 DNA is TGTGCCACCAGCAGAGATCAGGGGGCAACTAATGAAAAACTGTTTTTT.

The chain is built from TRBV11-2 and TRBJ1-1, with D possibly matching TRBD1 (5 bases). Germline CDR1 is SGHAT and CDR2 is FQNNGV. The germline V and J ends were trimmed by 5 bases and 4 bases, with 14 bases remaining between them. The CDR3 contains 14 residues. The CDR3 DNA reads as TGTGCCAGCAGCGGATCCAGGGTGATCACTGAAGCTTTCTTT. It encodes CASSGSRVITEAFF.

This clone was seen only a few times. The chain links TRBV5-1 to TRBJ1-3; 7 bases are shared with TRBD1. V was pared by 3 bases and J by 2 bases, with 2 bases of the junction left unmatched. Germline-derived CDR1 and CDR2 are SGHRS and YFSETQ. The CDR3 covers 14 residues. The CDR3 protein is CASSSTGAGNTIYF. The CDR3 DNA reads TGCGCCAGCAGCTCCACAGGGGCTGGAAACACCATATATTTT.

This chain connects TRBV27 to TRBJ2-1; the match to TRBD2 covers 11 bases. Germline V gene data show CDR1 as MNHEY and CDR2 as SMNVEV (reference sequence). J lost 4 bases, V lost 4 bases, and 6 bases had no gene match. This CDR3 spans 16 amino acids. This chain's CDR3 is CASSSLGTSGYNEQFF. For the CDR3, the DNA is TGTGCCAGCAGTTCCCTGGGGACTAGCGGATACAATGAGCAGTTCTTC.

The rearrangement joins TRBV2 to TRBJ1-3; 7 bases line up with TRBD1. In germline, CDR1 is SNHLY, CDR2 FYNNEI. The CDR3 contains 14 residues. V lost 6 bases, J lost 0 bases, and 2 bases stayed unmatched. In nucleotides, the CDR3 is TGTGCCAGCAGAGGGACAGTCTCTGGAAACACCATATATTTT. It yields the protein CASRGTVSGNTIYF.

The rearrangement links TRBV5-8 to TRBJ2-7, with 11 bases matching TRBD2. After removal of 4 bases from V and 4 bases from J, the junction contained 7 bases not matched to a gene. The CDR3 extends over 15 amino acids. CDR1 is SGHTS, CDR2 YDEGEE, per germline. The CDR3 DNA follows: TGTGCCAGCAGCGCATCCGGGACTAGCGGTTACGAGCAGTACTTC. Amino acid sequence: CASSASGTSGYEQYF.

This clone came up once. The rearrangement joins TRBV5-1 to TRBJ2-3; 12 bases map to TRBD2. Germline V gene data show CDR1 as SGHRS and CDR2 as YFSETQ. CDR3 size: 16 residues. V shed 3 bases and J 2 bases; nucleotides not matched to a gene: 4. CDR3 nucleotide sequence: TGCGCCAGCAGCTCGGGGACTAGCGGGTCCACAGATACGCAGTATTTT. Its translation is CASSSGTSGSTDTQYF.

In its sample, this clone was seen once. The chain is built from TRBV29-1 and TRBJ1-2; no reliable D call. Trimming took off 6 bases at V and 4 bases at J, with 15 bases between the two ends. The CDR3 covers 13 residues. CDR1 is SQVTM and CDR2 is ANQGSEA in the germline V gene. CDR3 in DNA: TGCAGCGTACTAATCGGTGTCGGCTATGGCTACACCTTC. Amino acid sequence: CSVLIGVGYGYTF.

The rearrangement links TRBV5-6 to TRBJ2-2; D not certain. The V end was cut by 7 bases, the J end by 2 bases, with 12 bases between. The CDR3 sequence is 14 residues long. The germline V gene has CDR1 SGHDT and CDR2 YYEEEE. CDR3 sequence: CASSAYLNTGELFF. The DNA of the CDR3 is TGTGCCAGCTCCGCTTACCTAAACACCGGGGAGCTGTTTTTT.

The chain recombines TRBV4-1 with TRBJ2-1; 8 positions match TRBD1. Germline-derived CDR1 and CDR2 are MGHRA and YSYEKL. The CDR3 is made up of 14 amino acids. With 1 base clipped from V and 5 bases from J, the junction kept 1 base outside the gene matches. This CDR3 is CASSQGQGNNEQFF. For the CDR3, the DNA is TGCGCCAGCAGCCAAGGACAGGGGAACAATGAGCAGTTCTTC.

V and J are TRBV6-6 and TRBJ2-5; D uncertain. The CDR3 is 13 residues long. The germline gives CDR1 MNHNY, CDR2 SVGAGI (reference sequence). The V end lost 2 bases, the J end lost 5 bases, and 9 bases lay between the germline ends. In DNA form, the CDR3 reads TGTGCCAGCAGTTACCCCCCCGGGGAGACCCAGTACTTC. As protein: CASSYPPGETQYF.

The chain links TRBV9 to TRBJ1-2; D may be TRBD1 (5 bases). Germline CDR1 reads SGDLS; CDR2 reads YYNGEE. CDR3 length equals 14 residues. The V end lost 3 bases, the J end lost 3 bases, and 12 bases lay between the germline ends. The CDR3 sequence is CASSEKDSYYGYTF. CDR3 bases: TGTGCCAGCAGCGAGAAAGACAGCTACTATGGCTACACCTTC.

This sequence joins TRBV10-1 and TRBJ2-7, with TRBD1 matching 8 bases. Trimming cost V 3 bases and J 5 bases; bases outside gene matches: 9. The CDR3 loop spans 15 amino acids. Germline V gives CDR1 WNHNN, CDR2 SYGVQD (reference sequence). The CDR3 is CASSDGGQGANEQYF. The CDR3 DNA is TGCGCCAGCAGTGATGGCGGACAGGGTGCCAACGAGCAGTACTTC.

CDR3 nucleotides: TGTGCCAGCAGCCCACAGGGGGTTGACTACAATGAGCAGTTCTTC. Translated: CASSPQGVDYNEQFF. The chain links TRBV7-3 to TRBJ2-1; TRBD1 matches at 8 bases. The ends lost 5 bases at V and 3 bases at J; junction bases unmatched: 6. Germline CDR1 is SGHTA and CDR2 is FQGTGA. This CDR3 spans 15 amino acids. Full variable domain (outside the CDR3, taken from reference TRBV7-3 and TRBJ2-1): GAGVSQTPSNKVTEKGKYVELRCDPISGHTALYWYRQSLGQGPEFLIYFQGTGAADDSGLPNDRFFAVRPEGSVSTLKIQRTERGDSAVYLCASSPQGVDYNEQFFGPGTRLTVL.

This clone was seen once. This chain joins TRBV4-1 and TRBJ1-6, with TRBD1 matching 10 bases. Germline V gives CDR1 MGHRA, CDR2 YSYEKL. With V trimmed by 3 bases and J by 9 bases, 8 bases remained unmatched. The CDR3 is 16 residues long. The CDR3 DNA reads TGCGCCAGCAGCCACAGCCCGGGACAGGGGAGTTCACCCCTCCACTTT. It encodes CASSHSPGQGSSPLHF.

The chain combines TRBV10-1 with TRBJ2-2; D gene ambiguous. The ends were cut back, 4 bases at V and 4 bases at J, with 7 bases in the middle. Germline V lookup: CDR1 WNHNN, CDR2 SYGVQD (reference sequence). The CDR3 consists of 13 residues. The CDR3 spells CASSVYSTGELFF. The CDR3 region has the DNA TGCGCCAGCAGTGTATACTCCACCGGGGAGCTGTTTTTT.

The chain recombines TRBV18 with TRBJ1-2; 8 bases are a match to TRBD1. The germline V gene has CDR1 KGHSH and CDR2 LQKENI. This CDR3 is built from 15 residues. The ends lost 0 bases at V and 7 bases at J; junction bases unmatched: 7. CDR3 protein: CASSPPTGEGVGYTF. Written as DNA, the CDR3 is TGTGCCAGCTCACCACCGACAGGGGAGGGGGTTGGCTACACCTTC.

The chain recombines TRBV11-2 with TRBJ2-3, with D unresolved. The germline V gene encodes CDR1 SGHAT and CDR2 FQNNGV. The V end lost 1 base, the J end lost 2 bases, and 16 bases lay between the germline ends. There are 17 residues in the CDR3. CDR3 residues: CASSLGRLEVSTDTQYF. The CDR3 DNA follows: TGTGCCAGCAGCTTAGGCCGCCTAGAAGTATCCACAGATACGCAGTATTTT.

This chain joins TRBV9 and TRBJ2-1; possible D gene TRBD2, 6 bases. The CDR3 totals 16 residues. CDR1 and CDR2 (germline): SGDLS, YYNGEE. Trimming took off 0 bases at V and 12 bases at J, with 22 bases between the two ends. CDR3 sequence reads: CASSVALGEVGDGQFF. Written as DNA, the CDR3 is TGTGCCAGCAGCGTAGCTTTAGGGGAGGTCGGGGACGGGCAGTTCTTC. The full variable domain, with the rest looked up from reference TRBV9 and TRBJ2-1, is DSGVTQTPKHLITATGQRVTLRCSPRSGDLSVYWYQQSLDQGLQFLIQYYNGEERAKGNILERFSAQQFPDLHSELNLSSLELGDSALYFCASSVALGEVGDGQFFGPGTRLTVL.

Comment on this clone: The sample has other DNA sequences that encode this CDR3 too. The V and J genes are TRBV5-1 and TRBJ2-3; D not resolved. The CDR3 covers 14 residues. Germline CDR1 is SGHRS and CDR2 is YFSETQ. Trimming took off 0 bases at V and 6 bases at J, with 11 bases between the two ends. The CDR3 DNA sequence: TGCGCCAGCAGCTTGGGTCTGGCTGGTGATACGCAGTATTTT. Amino acids: CASSLGLAGDTQYF.

CDR3: CASSHPIALQGLYGYTF. The CDR3 DNA reads as TGTGCCAGCAGTCACCCGATAGCACTCCAGGGCCTCTATGGCTACACCTTC. The chain has TRBV28 and TRBJ1-2; D may be TRBD1 (5 bases). Trimming took 5 bases from V and 4 from J, leaving 23 bases between them. CDR3 length equals 17 residues. CDR1 is MDHEN, CDR2 SYDVKM, per germline.

This chain uses TRBV7-2 with TRBJ2-3; 13 bases are a match to TRBD2. The CDR3 length is 16 residues. V gave up 5 bases and J gave up 6 bases; unmatched junction bases: 8. CDR1 is SGHTA, CDR2 FQGNSA, per germline. CDR3 sequence (DNA): TGTGCCAGCAGCACTCTACTAGCGGGGGGGCCGGATACGCAGTATTTT. Amino acid sequence: CASSTLLAGGPDTQYF.